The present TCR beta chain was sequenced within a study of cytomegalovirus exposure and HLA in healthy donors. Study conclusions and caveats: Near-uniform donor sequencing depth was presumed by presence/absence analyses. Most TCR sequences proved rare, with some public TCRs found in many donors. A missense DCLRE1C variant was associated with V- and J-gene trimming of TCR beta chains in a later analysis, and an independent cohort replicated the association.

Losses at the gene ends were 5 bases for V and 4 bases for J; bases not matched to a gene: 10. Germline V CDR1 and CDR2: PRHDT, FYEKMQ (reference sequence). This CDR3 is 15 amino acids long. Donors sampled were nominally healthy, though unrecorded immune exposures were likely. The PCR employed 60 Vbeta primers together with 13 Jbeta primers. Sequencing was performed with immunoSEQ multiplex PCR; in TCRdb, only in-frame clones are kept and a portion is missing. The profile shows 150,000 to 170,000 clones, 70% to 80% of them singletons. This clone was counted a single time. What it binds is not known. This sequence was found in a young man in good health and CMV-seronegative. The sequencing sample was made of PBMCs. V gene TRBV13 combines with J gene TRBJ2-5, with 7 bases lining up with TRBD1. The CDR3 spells CASSPHGQAIETQYF. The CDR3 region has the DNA TGTGCCAGCAGCCCCCACGGACAGGCGATAGAGACCCAGTACTTC.